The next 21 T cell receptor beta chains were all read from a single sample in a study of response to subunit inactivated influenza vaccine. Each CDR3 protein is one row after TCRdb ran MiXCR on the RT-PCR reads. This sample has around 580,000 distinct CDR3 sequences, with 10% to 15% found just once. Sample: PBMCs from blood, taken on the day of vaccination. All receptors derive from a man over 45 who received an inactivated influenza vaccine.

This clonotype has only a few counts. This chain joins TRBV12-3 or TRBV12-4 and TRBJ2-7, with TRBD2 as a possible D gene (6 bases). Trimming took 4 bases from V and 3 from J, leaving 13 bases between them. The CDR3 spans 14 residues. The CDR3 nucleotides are TGTGCCAGCAGTTCCCTAGCGAATCTCTACGAGCAGTACTTC. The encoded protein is CASSSLANLYEQYF.

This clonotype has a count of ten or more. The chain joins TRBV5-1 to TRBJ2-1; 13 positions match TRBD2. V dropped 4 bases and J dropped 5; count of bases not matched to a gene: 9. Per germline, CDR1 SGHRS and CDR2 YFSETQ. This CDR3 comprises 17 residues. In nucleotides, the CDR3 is TGCGCCAGCAGCCTCGGACTAGCGGGGGCCTCAGACAATGAGCAGTTCTTC. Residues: CASSLGLAGASDNEQFF.

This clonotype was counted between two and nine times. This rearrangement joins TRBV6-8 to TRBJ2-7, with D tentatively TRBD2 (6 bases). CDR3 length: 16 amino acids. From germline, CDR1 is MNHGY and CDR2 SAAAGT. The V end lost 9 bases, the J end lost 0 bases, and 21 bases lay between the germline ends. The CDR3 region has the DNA TGTGCCAGGGGAGAGAGGGAGGACCAAAGCTCCTACGAGCAGTACTTC. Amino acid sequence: CARGEREDQSSYEQYF.

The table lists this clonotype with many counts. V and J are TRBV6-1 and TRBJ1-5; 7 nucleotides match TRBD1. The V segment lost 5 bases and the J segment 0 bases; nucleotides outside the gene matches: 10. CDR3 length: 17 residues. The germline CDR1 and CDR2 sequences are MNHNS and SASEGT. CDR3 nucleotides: TGTGCCAGCAGTACCTTAGACAGGGCCTATAGCAATCAGCCCCAGCATTTT. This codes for CASSTLDRAYSNQPQHF.

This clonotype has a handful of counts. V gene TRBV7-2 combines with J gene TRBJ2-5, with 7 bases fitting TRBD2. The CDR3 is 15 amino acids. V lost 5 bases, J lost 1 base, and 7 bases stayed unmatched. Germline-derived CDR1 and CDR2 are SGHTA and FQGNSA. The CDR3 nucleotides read TGTGCCAGCAGCCACCGGGGGGTCCTCCAAGAGACCCAGTACTTC. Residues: CASSHRGVLQETQYF.

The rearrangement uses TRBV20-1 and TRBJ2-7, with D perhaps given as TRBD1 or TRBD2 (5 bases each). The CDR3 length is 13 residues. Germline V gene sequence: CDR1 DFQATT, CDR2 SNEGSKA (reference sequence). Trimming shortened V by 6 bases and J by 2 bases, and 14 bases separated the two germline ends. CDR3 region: CSAFPGTAYEQYF. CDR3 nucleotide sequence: TGCAGTGCCTTCCCGGGGACGGCCTACGAGCAGTACTTC.

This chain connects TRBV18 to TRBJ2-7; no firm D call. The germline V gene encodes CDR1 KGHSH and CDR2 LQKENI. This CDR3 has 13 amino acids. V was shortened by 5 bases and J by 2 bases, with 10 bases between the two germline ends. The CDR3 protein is CASSIGLPYEQYF. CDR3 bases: TGTGCCAGCTCAATCGGGCTTCCCTACGAGCAGTACTTC.

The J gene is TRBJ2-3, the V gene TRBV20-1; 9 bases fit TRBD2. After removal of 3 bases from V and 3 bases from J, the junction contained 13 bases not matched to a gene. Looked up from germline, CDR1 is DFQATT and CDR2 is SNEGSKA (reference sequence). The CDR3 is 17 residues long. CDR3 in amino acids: CSASGLAGPRGTDTQYF. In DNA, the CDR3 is TGCAGTGCTAGTGGGCTAGCGGGGCCTCGGGGGACAGATACGCAGTATTTT.

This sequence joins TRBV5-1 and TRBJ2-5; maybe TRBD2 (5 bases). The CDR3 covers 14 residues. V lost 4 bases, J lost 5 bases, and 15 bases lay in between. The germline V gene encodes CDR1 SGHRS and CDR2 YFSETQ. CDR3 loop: CASSRGLEVETQYF. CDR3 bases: TGCGCCAGCAGCCGCGGATTGGAGGTGGAGACCCAGTACTTC.

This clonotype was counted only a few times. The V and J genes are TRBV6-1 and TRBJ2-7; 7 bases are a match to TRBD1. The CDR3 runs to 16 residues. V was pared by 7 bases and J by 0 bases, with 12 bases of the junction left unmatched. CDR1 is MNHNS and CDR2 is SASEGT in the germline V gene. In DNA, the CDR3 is TGTGCCAGCAAAGGGGCCGGGACAGAGTCCTCCTACGAGCAGTACTTC. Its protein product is CASKGAGTESSYEQYF.

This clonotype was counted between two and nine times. The CDR3 DNA reads TGCAGCGTTCAGGGCGGGGTTGAGACCCAGTACTTC. Protein: CSVQGGVETQYF. J is TRBJ2-5 and V is TRBV29-1; perhaps TRBD2 as D (6 bases). Per the germline V gene, CDR1 is SQVTM and CDR2 is ANQGSEA. The V gene lost 5 bases and the J gene lost 5 bases, with 12 bases spanning the gap. This CDR3 is 12 amino acids long.

The CDR3 protein is CASSPTGVLGEQYF. The CDR3 DNA follows: TGTGCCAGCAGTCCGACAGGGGTGCTGGGCGAGCAGTACTTC. The chain is built from TRBV12-3 or TRBV12-4 and TRBJ2-7; 8 bases map to TRBD1. V lost 5 bases, J lost 6 bases, and 9 bases stayed unmatched. CDR3 length equals 14 residues.

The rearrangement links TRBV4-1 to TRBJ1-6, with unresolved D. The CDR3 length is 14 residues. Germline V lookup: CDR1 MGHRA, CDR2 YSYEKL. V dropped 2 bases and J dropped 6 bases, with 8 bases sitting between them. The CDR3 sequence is CASSQYRANSPLHF. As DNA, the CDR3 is TGCGCCAGCAGCCAATACCGTGCTAATTCACCCCTCCACTTT.

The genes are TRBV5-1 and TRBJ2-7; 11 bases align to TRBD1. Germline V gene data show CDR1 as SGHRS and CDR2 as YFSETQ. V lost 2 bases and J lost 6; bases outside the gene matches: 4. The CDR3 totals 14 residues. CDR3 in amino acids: CASSFGQGAGEQYF. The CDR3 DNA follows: TGCGCCAGCAGCTTCGGACAGGGGGCTGGCGAGCAGTACTTC.

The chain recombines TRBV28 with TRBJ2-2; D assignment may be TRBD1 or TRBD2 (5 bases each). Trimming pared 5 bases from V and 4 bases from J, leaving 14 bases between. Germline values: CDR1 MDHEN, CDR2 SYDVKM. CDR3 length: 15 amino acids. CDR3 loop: CASSPTRGPTGELFF. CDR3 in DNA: TGTGCCAGCAGTCCCACTAGGGGTCCCACCGGGGAGCTGTTTTTT.

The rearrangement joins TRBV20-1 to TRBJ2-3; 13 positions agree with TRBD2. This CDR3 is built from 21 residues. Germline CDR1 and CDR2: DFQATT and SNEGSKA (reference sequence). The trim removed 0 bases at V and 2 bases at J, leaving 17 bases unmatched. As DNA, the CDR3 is TGCAGTGCTAGAGATGGGGATCCGGGACTAGCGGGACGCGACCACACAGATACGCAGTATTTT. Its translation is CSARDGDPGLAGRDHTDTQYF.

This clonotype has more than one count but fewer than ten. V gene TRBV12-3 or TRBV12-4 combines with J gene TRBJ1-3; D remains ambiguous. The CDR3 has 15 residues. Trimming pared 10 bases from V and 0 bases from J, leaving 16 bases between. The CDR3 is CATLVGGLSGNTIYF. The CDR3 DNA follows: TGTGCCACTCTCGTCGGAGGGCTCTCTGGAAACACCATATATTTT.

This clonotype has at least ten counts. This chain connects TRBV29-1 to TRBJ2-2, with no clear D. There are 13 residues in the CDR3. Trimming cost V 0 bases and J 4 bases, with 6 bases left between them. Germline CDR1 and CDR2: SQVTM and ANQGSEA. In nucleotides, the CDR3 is TGCAGCGTTGAAGATGACGGCACCGGGGAGCTGTTTTTT. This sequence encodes CSVEDDGTGELFF.

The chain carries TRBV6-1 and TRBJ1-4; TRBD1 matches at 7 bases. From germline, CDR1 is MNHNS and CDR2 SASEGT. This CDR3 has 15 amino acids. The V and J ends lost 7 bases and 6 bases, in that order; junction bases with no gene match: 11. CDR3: CASNRGRTADEKLFF. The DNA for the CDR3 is TGTGCCAGCAATAGGGGGCGAACGGCCGATGAAAAACTGTTTTTT.

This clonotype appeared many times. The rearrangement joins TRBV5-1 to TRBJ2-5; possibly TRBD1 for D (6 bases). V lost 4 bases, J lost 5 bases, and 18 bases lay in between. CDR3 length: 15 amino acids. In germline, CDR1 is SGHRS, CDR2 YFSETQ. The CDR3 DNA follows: TGCGCCAGCAGCCGCCTGGACAGTAGCGCCGAGACCCAGTACTTC. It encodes CASSRLDSSAETQYF.

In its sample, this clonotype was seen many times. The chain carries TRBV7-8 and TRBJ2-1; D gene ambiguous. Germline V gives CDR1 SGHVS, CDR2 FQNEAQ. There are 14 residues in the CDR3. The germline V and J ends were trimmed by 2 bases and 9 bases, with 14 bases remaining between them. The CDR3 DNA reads TGTGCCAGCAGCTTACTCCTCGGCGGTTTTGAGCAGTTCTTC. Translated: CASSLLLGGFEQFF.